These 30 T cell receptor beta chains were all obtained from the same sample, sequenced in a study of early T cells in non-severe SARS-CoV-2 infection. TCRdb re-analysed the 5' RACE reads in MiXCR, keeping a single row per CDR3 protein. The sample includes approximately 71,000 distinct CDR3 sequences, about an eighth of them seen just once. The sample was whole blood, taken at baseline. The source of these receptors is an adult who was a healthcare worker with PCR-confirmed SARS-CoV-2 infection or an uninfected control (not recorded which).

This clonotype was seen only a few times. The chain recombines TRBV4-1 with TRBJ1-5; weak D call: TRBD1 (5 bases). This CDR3 comprises 15 residues. The V end was cut by 1 base, the J end by 5 bases, with 12 bases between. Germline CDR1 reads MGHRA; CDR2 reads YSYEKL. The CDR3 is CASSQGNRGDQPQHF. CDR3 nucleotide sequence: TGCGCCAGCAGCCAAGGCAACCGAGGGGATCAGCCCCAGCATTTT.

As regards this clonotype: A much larger clone lies a single base off, so this may be a read error. The chain couples TRBV7-9 to TRBJ1-1; a possible D gene is TRBD1 (5 bases). Trimming took off 3 bases at V and 0 bases at J, with 5 bases between the two ends. There are 13 residues in the CDR3. Germline CDR1 is SEHNR and CDR2 is FQNEAQ (reference sequence). The DNA for the CDR3 is TGTGCCAGCAGCTTGACAGTGAACACTGAAGCTTTCTTT. Its translation: CASSLTVNTEAFF.

The chain is built from TRBV7-9 and TRBJ2-7; D gene ambiguous. The CDR3 runs to 13 residues. V lost 2 bases and J 2 bases, leaving 7 bases between the germline ends. Germline CDR1 is SEHNR and CDR2 is FQNEAQ (reference sequence). The CDR3 sequence: CASSLNAAYEQYF. As DNA, the CDR3 is TGTGCCAGCAGCTTAAACGCCGCCTACGAGCAGTACTTC. The whole variable domain, filled in from reference TRBV7-9 and TRBJ2-7, reads DTGVSQNPRHKITKRGQNVTFRCDPISEHNRLYWYRQTLGQGPEFLTYFQNEAQLEKSRLLSDRFSAERPKGSFSTLEIQRTEQGDSAMYLCASSLNAAYEQYFGPGTRLTVT.

The rearrangement links TRBV19 to TRBJ1-2; unclear D gene. The CDR3 runs 13 residues. Looked up from germline, CDR1 is LNHDA and CDR2 is SQIVND (reference sequence). V was trimmed by 3 bases and J by 7 bases, leaving 12 bases between them. Here the CDR3 DNA reads TGTGCCAGTAGTATGCGGGAGGCGAGTGGCTACACCTTC. Its protein is CASSMREASGYTF.

This clonotype has at least ten counts. This chain links TRBV20-1 with TRBJ2-3; 12 bases map to TRBD2. CDR3 length: 15 amino acids. Looked up from germline, CDR1 is DFQATT and CDR2 is SNEGSKA (reference sequence). After removal of 4 bases from V and 0 bases from J, the junction contained 2 bases not matched to a gene. The CDR3 reads CSATLAGGSTDTQYF. The CDR3 coding sequence is TGCAGTGCTACTCTAGCGGGGGGGAGCACAGATACGCAGTATTTT.

This clonotype was seen at least ten times. The V gene is TRBV7-9, the J gene TRBJ2-1, with unresolved D. CDR3 size: 15 residues. The germline V and J ends were trimmed by 5 bases and 2 bases, with 13 bases remaining between them. Germline V CDR1 and CDR2: SEHNR, FQNEAQ (reference sequence). CDR3 DNA sequence: TGTGCCAGCAGCCCCCCTGGACCAACCTACAATGAGCAGTTCTTC. Its protein is CASSPPGPTYNEQFF. Supplemented by reference TRBV7-9 and TRBJ2-1, the full variable domain reads DTGVSQNPRHKITKRGQNVTFRCDPISEHNRLYWYRQTLGQGPEFLTYFQNEAQLEKSRLLSDRFSAERPKGSFSTLEIQRTEQGDSAMYLCASSPPGPTYNEQFFGPGTRLTVL.

This clonotype was recorded many times. The chain has TRBV27 and TRBJ2-7; D possibly corresponds to TRBD1 (5 bases). The CDR3 spans 13 residues. The V gene lost 4 bases and the J gene lost 5 bases, with 12 bases spanning the gap. Looked up from germline, CDR1 is MNHEY and CDR2 is SMNVEV (reference sequence). The CDR3 loop is CASSYQGSNEQYF. As DNA, the CDR3 is TGTGCCAGCAGTTACCAGGGATCGAACGAGCAGTACTTC.

This sequence joins TRBV6-6 and TRBJ1-4, with D perhaps TRBD1 (6 bases). Trimming removed 2 bases at V and 6 bases at J, with 13 bases between. The CDR3 extends over 15 amino acids. Germline CDR1 and CDR2: MNHNY and SVGAGI (reference sequence). Written as DNA, the CDR3 is TGTGCCAGCAGTTACCGCCGGGGGCGAGATGAAAAACTGTTTTTT. Amino acid sequence: CASSYRRGRDEKLFF.

The V and J genes are TRBV6-5 and TRBJ1-3, with TRBD1 as a possible D gene (6 bases). The germline V gene encodes CDR1 MNHEY and CDR2 SVGAGI. V was trimmed by 4 bases and J by 3 bases, leaving 7 bases between them. The CDR3 spans 13 residues. CDR3 nucleotide sequence: TGTGCCAGCAGTTCGACAGGTGGAAACACCATATATTTT. It yields the protein CASSSTGGNTIYF.

This clonotype was seen a handful of times. This sequence joins TRBV18 and TRBJ1-1; weak D call: TRBD1 (5 bases). V gave up 1 base and J gave up 1 base, with 10 bases separating them. Germline CDR1 KGHSH, CDR2 LQKENI. The CDR3 runs 15 residues. The CDR3: CASSPLPTGNTEAFF. In DNA, the CDR3 is TGTGCCAGCTCACCACTTCCCACAGGGAACACTGAAGCTTTCTTT.

The chain is built from TRBV11-2 and TRBJ1-6; D unclear. Germline CDR1 and CDR2: SGHAT and FQNNGV. The CDR3 spans 16 residues. The V end lost 0 bases, the J end lost 6 bases, and 12 bases lay between the germline ends. CDR3 DNA sequence: TGTGCCAGCAGCTTAGAGCCGGGCCGCTTTAATTCACCCCTCCACTTT. Translation: CASSLEPGRFNSPLHF.

This clonotype came up many times. The CDR3, as DNA: TGTGCCAGCAGCATAGGGACTAGCGGGCCTTACAATGAGCAGTTCTTC. Amino acids: CASSIGTSGPYNEQFF. The chain couples TRBV7-6 to TRBJ2-1; 12 bases align to TRBD2. The V gene end was trimmed by 5 bases and the J gene end by 4 bases; junction bases not matched to a gene: 6. Germline assignment: CDR1 SGHVS and CDR2 FNYEAQ. The CDR3 loop spans 16 amino acids.

This sequence joins TRBV2 and TRBJ1-3; D unresolved. Germline V lookup: CDR1 SNHLY, CDR2 FYNNEI. This CDR3 is 11 amino acids long. V dropped 4 bases and J dropped 7 bases, with 5 bases sitting between them. The CDR3 nucleotides read TGTGCCAGCAGTGTTGGCAACACCATATATTTT. This gives the protein CASSVGNTIYF.

The chain uses TRBV7-6 and TRBJ2-7; TRBD2 is a possible D gene (7 bases). V dropped 2 bases and J dropped 6 bases, with 17 bases sitting between them. The germline gives CDR1 SGHVS, CDR2 FNYEAQ. The CDR3 has 15 residues. CDR3 bases: TGTGCCAGCAGCTTAACTATGCGGGGGCTGGGCGAGCAGTACTTC. Its translation: CASSLTMRGLGEQYF.

This clonotype was picked up a small number of times. The chain links TRBV11-2 to TRBJ1-2; D remains unclear. The germline V and J ends were trimmed by 5 bases and 4 bases, with 8 bases remaining between them. This CDR3 spans 12 amino acids. The V gene's germline CDR1 is SGHAT and CDR2 FQNNGV. The CDR3: CASSDYSYGYTF. CDR3 DNA sequence: TGTGCCAGCAGCGACTACAGCTATGGCTACACCTTC.

This clonotype was seen only a few times. The chain is built from TRBV4-3 and TRBJ1-2; D uncertain. Germline V CDR1 and CDR2: LGHNA, YSLEER. The CDR3 loop spans 14 amino acids. V was cut by 0 bases and J by 3 bases, with 8 bases left in between. CDR3 residues: CASSQDLGYYGYTF. The CDR3 nucleotides read TGCGCCAGCAGCCAAGATCTGGGGTACTATGGCTACACCTTC.

The gene calls are TRBV18 and TRBJ2-7, with 7 bases lining up with TRBD1. V lost 4 bases to trimming and J lost 4 bases; unmatched junction nucleotides: 4. The CDR3 is made up of 13 amino acids. CDR1 and CDR2 from the germline V gene are KGHSH and LQKENI. CDR3 sequence: CASSLGTAYEQYF. CDR3 DNA sequence: TGTGCCAGCTCACTGGGGACAGCTTACGAGCAGTACTTC.

The rearrangement links TRBV5-1 to TRBJ2-7, with D possibly TRBD2 on 5 matching bases. V lost 1 base and J lost 5, with 16 bases in between. CDR1 and CDR2 (germline): SGHRS, YFSETQ. The CDR3 extends over 15 amino acids. This CDR3 reads CASSLIIAPGNEQYF. The DNA of the CDR3 is TGCGCCAGCAGCTTGATCATAGCGCCAGGAAACGAGCAGTACTTC.

This clonotype was detected ten times or more. J is TRBJ1-3 and V is TRBV7-9; D gene unclear. There are 15 residues in the CDR3. Germline CDR1 SEHNR, CDR2 FQNEAQ (reference sequence). Trimming removed 5 bases from V and 0 bases from J, with 11 bases in between. The CDR3 DNA reads as TGTGCCAGCAGCCCAAGGATTTTCTCTGGAAACACCATATATTTT. Its protein product is CASSPRIFSGNTIYF.

This chain joins TRBV6-1 and TRBJ2-2; 9 positions agree with TRBD1. The V and J ends lost 4 bases and 6 bases, in that order; junction bases with no gene match: 0. Per germline, CDR1 MNHNS and CDR2 SASEGT. The CDR3 spans 13 residues. CDR3 sequence reads: CASSGQGAGELFF. In DNA form, the CDR3 reads TGTGCCAGCAGTGGACAGGGGGCCGGGGAGCTGTTTTTT.

The table lists this clonotype with many counts. The gene calls are TRBV28 and TRBJ1-2; maybe TRBD1 (6 bases). V was shortened by 0 bases and J by 4 bases, with 12 bases between the two germline ends. Germline CDR1 MDHEN, CDR2 SYDVKM. This CDR3 contains 15 residues. The CDR3 region has the DNA TGTGCCAGCAGTTTATGGACCCAGGGGACCTATGGCTACACCTTC. Amino acids: CASSLWTQGTYGYTF.

This clonotype was found once. CDR3 loop: CSVRASTDTQYF. The CDR3 nucleotides are TGCAGTGTCAGGGCCAGCACAGATACGCAGTATTTT. V is TRBV20-1 and J is TRBJ2-3, with D maybe TRBD1 (5 bases). CDR3 length: 12 amino acids. The V gene's germline CDR1 is DFQATT and CDR2 SNEGSKA (reference sequence). The V end was cut by 7 bases, the J end by 0 bases, with 8 bases between.

This clonotype was seen only a few times. The chain is built from TRBV29-1 and TRBJ2-3, with 8 bases lining up with TRBD1. The CDR3 totals 12 residues. Germline values: CDR1 SQVTM, CDR2 ANQGSEA. The ends lost 7 bases at V and 4 bases at J; junction bases unmatched: 4. The CDR3 sequence is CSAKTGADTQYF. The CDR3 DNA reads TGCAGCGCCAAGACAGGGGCAGATACGCAGTATTTT.

The V gene is TRBV11-2, the J gene TRBJ2-2; 8 nucleotides align to TRBD2. The V segment lost 7 bases and the J segment 6 bases; nucleotides outside the gene matches: 10. CDR1 SGHAT and CDR2 FQNNGV come from the germline V gene. CDR3 length: 15 residues. Here the CDR3 reads CASTQGGGPSGELFF. The CDR3 bases are TGTGCCAGCACCCAGGGCGGGGGGCCTTCCGGGGAGCTGTTTTTT.

The chain couples TRBV11-1 to TRBJ2-1; 7 bases match TRBD1. This CDR3 has 19 amino acids. CDR1 SGHAT and CDR2 FQDESV come from the germline V gene (reference sequence). V trimming: 4 bases; J trimming: 1 base; junction bases outside the gene matches: 16. In nucleotides, the CDR3 is TGTGCCAGCAGCTCCCCCAGAACAGGGGTTACCAGGTCCTACAATGAGCAGTTCTTC. It yields the protein CASSSPRTGVTRSYNEQFF.

This chain joins TRBV18 and TRBJ2-7; TRBD2 is a possible D gene (6 bases). Trimming shortened V by 3 bases and J by 7 bases, and 16 bases separated the two germline ends. The length of the CDR3 is 14 residues. Looked up from germline, CDR1 is KGHSH and CDR2 is LQKENI. The chain's CDR3 is CASSPGLPSNEQYF. The CDR3 DNA reads TGTGCCAGCTCACCGGGACTCCCCTCGAATGAGCAGTACTTC.

This clonotype has at least ten counts. The chain couples TRBV7-6 to TRBJ1-3; perhaps TRBD1 as D (6 bases). CDR1 is SGHVS, CDR2 FNYEAQ, per germline. The CDR3 loop spans 16 amino acids. Trimming cost V 5 bases and J 0 bases, with 14 bases left between them. CDR3 nucleotides: TGTGCCAGCAGCAGCCTTGGGGGGCTCTCTGGAAACACCATATATTTT. Translation: CASSSLGGLSGNTIYF.

This clonotype was detected ten times or more. The chain uses TRBV27 and TRBJ2-3; D may be TRBD1 or TRBD2 (6 bases each). The CDR3 has 13 residues. In germline, CDR1 is MNHEY, CDR2 SMNVEV (reference sequence). Trimming removed 4 bases at V and 8 bases at J, with 13 bases between. CDR3 in amino acids: CASSSLQGGTQYF. The CDR3 coding sequence is TGTGCCAGCAGTTCCTTACAGGGAGGTACGCAGTATTTT.

Of note for this clonotype: One end of the junction fails to match germline, which may point to a read error. This chain connects TRBV18 to TRBJ2-3; the match to TRBD2 covers 11 bases. This CDR3 has 16 amino acids. Germline V lookup: CDR1 KGHSH, CDR2 LQKENI. The CDR3 spells CASSPRLAGNTDTQYF. The CDR3 DNA sequence: TGTGCCAGCTCCCCACGACTAGCGGGGAACACAGATACGCAGTATTTT. The full variable domain, with the rest looked up from reference TRBV18 and TRBJ2-3, is NAGVMQNPRHLVRRRGQEARLRCSPMKGHSHVYWYRQLPEEGLKFMVYLQKENIIDESGMPKERFSAEFPKEGPSILRIQQVVRGDSAAYFCASSPRLAGNTDTQYFGPGTRLTVL.

This clonotype was found many times. J is TRBJ1-6 and V is TRBV7-2, with TRBD1 matching 7 bases. The V and J ends lost 1 base and 10 bases, in that order; junction bases with no gene match: 13. Per germline, CDR1 SGHTA and CDR2 FQGNSA. The CDR3 is 17 amino acids. The CDR3: CASSLVQPGQSYSPLHF. CDR3 DNA sequence: TGTGCCAGCAGCTTAGTCCAACCGGGACAGAGCTACTCACCCCTCCACTTT.